Each of the 2 T cell receptor beta chains below was sequenced from the same sample in a study of blood T cell repertoires in COVID-19. Generated by immunoSEQ multiplex PCR, the TCRdb table keeps only in-frame clones and is missing some. The table has 200,000 to 250,000 clones, roughly 90% seen once. Material: peripheral blood. The source of these receptors is a man between 60 and 70 years old who had recovered from COVID-19.

The chain uses TRBV3-1 (or the pseudogene TRBV3-2) and TRBJ1-2; D ambiguous. Deletions cut 1 base from V and 7 bases from J, with 7 bases between. This CDR3 spans 12 amino acids. CDR1 LGHDT and CDR2 YNNKEL come from the germline V gene (reference sequence). The DNA for the CDR3 is TGTGCCAGCAGCCAAGTTCGGGGTGGCTACACCTTC. Translated, it gives CASSQVRGGYTF.

This clone was detected once. The chain uses TRBV18 and TRBJ2-7; 8 bases are a match to TRBD2. Germline trimming cut 4 bases from V and 5 bases from J; bases unmatched to any gene: 7. The CDR3 totals 14 residues. Germline values: CDR1 KGHSH, CDR2 LQKENI. The CDR3 region has the DNA TGTGCCAGCTCACGGAGCGGGAGTCAGAACGAGCAGTACTTC. This translates into CASSRSGSQNEQYF.